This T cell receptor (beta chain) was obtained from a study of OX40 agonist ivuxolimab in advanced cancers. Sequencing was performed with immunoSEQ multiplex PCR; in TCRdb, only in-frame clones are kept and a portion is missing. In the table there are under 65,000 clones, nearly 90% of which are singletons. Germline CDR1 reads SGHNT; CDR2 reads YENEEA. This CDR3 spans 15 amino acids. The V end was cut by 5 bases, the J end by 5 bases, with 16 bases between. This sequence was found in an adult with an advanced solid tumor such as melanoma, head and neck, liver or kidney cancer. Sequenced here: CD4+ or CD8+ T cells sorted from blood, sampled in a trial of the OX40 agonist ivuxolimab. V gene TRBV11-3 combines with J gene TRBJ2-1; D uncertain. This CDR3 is CASSPGPKLHNEQFF. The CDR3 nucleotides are TGTGCCAGCAGCCCCGGGCCTAAGCTTCACAATGAGCAGTTCTTC.